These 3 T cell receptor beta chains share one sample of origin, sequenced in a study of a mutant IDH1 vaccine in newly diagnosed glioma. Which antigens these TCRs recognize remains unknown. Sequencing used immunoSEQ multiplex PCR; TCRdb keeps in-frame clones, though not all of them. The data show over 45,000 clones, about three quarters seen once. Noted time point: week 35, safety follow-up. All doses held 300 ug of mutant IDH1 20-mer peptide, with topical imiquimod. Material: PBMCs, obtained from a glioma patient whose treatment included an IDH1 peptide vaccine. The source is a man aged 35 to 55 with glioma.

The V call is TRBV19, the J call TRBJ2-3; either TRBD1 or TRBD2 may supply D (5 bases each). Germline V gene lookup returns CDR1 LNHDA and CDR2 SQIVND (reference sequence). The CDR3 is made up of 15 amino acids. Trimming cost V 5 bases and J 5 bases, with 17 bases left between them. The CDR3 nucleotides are TGTGCCAGTAGTGTTTCCTCCGGGACCGGAGATACGCAGTATTTT. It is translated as CASSVSSGTGDTQYF.

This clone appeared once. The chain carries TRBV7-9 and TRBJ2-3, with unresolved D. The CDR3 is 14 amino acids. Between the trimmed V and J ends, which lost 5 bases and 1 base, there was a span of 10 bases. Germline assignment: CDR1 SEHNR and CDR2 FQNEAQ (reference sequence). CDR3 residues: CASSGELGTDTQYF. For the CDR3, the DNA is TGTGCCAGCAGCGGGGAACTGGGCACAGATACGCAGTATTTT. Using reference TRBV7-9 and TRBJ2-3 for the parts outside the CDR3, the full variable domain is DTGVSQNPRHKITKRGQNVTFRCDPISEHNRLYWYRQTLGQGPEFLTYFQNEAQLEKSRLLSDRFSAERPKGSFSTLEIQRTEQGDSAMYLCASSGELGTDTQYFGPGTRLTVL.

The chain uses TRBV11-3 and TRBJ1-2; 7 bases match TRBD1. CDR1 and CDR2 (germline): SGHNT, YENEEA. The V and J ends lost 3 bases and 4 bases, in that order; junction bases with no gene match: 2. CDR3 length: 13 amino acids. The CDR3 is CASSFRDSYGYTF. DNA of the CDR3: TGTGCCAGCAGCTTCCGGGACAGCTATGGCTACACCTTC.